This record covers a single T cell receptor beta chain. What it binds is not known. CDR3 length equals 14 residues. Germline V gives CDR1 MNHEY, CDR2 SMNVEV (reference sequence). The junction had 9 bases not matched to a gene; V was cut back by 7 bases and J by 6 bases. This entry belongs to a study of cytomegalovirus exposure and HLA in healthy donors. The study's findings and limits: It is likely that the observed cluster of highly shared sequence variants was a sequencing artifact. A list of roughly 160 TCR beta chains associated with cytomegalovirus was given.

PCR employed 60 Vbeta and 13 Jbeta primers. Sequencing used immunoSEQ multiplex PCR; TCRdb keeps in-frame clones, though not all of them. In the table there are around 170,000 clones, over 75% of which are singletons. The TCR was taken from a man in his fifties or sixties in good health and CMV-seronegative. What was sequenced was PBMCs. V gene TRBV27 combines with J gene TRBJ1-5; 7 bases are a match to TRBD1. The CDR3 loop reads CASKRGQGPQPQHF. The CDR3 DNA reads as TGTGCCAGCAAGAGGGGGCAGGGCCCTCAGCCCCAGCATTTT.